Following are 27 T cell receptor beta chains from one sample sequenced in a study of cytomegalovirus exposure and HLA in healthy donors. TCRdb keeps only in-frame clones here, not all; method: immunoSEQ multiplex PCR. The data hold tens of thousands of clones, with just under 95% observed a single time. The material sequenced was PBMCs. These receptors all stem from a man aged 18 to 30 in good health and CMV-seronegative.

The chain combines TRBV28 with TRBJ1-1; 7 nucleotides agree with TRBD1. The junction had 5 bases not matched to a gene; V was cut back by 10 bases and J by 0 bases. Germline CDR1 MDHEN, CDR2 SYDVKM. CDR3 length: 13 amino acids. The CDR3 nucleotides read TGTGCCACCAGGGGGGCCCTGAACACTGAAGCTTTCTTT. Protein: CATRGALNTEAFF.

The rearrangement joins TRBV28 to TRBJ1-2; TRBD1 is a possible D gene (6 bases). V lost 4 bases to trimming and J lost 2 bases, with 11 bases between them. The CDR3 length is 14 residues. CDR1 and CDR2 from the germline V gene are MDHEN and SYDVKM. CDR3 region: CASSSGGTNYGYTF. The CDR3 coding sequence is TGTGCCAGCAGTTCGGGGGGGACAAACTATGGCTACACCTTC.

About this clone: The same CDR3 can be traced to other DNA sequences in this sample. The chain combines TRBV18 with TRBJ1-2; D not resolved. Germline CDR1 and CDR2: KGHSH and LQKENI. V was shortened by 3 bases and J by 2 bases, with 7 bases between the two germline ends. This CDR3 region has 13 residues. The CDR3 DNA follows: TGTGCCAGCTCACCCGACAAAAACTATGGCTACACCTTC. As protein: CASSPDKNYGYTF. Full variable domain (rest looked up from reference TRBV18 and TRBJ1-2): NAGVMQNPRHLVRRRGQEARLRCSPMKGHSHVYWYRQLPEEGLKFMVYLQKENIIDESGMPKERFSAEFPKEGPSILRIQQVVRGDSAAYFCASSPDKNYGYTFGSGTRLTVV.

This clone was seen just once. This chain joins TRBV19 and TRBJ1-3, with 9 bases identical to TRBD1. J was trimmed by 2 bases and V by 5 bases; bases with no gene match: 4. Per the germline V gene, CDR1 is LNHDA and CDR2 is SQIVND (reference sequence). The CDR3 length is 15 residues. CDR3 loop: CASSQQGATGNTIYF. The DNA for the CDR3 is TGTGCCAGTAGTCAACAGGGGGCCACTGGAAACACCATATATTTT.

This sequence joins TRBV27 and TRBJ1-2, with D possibly matching TRBD1 (6 bases). Germline V gene lookup returns CDR1 MNHEY and CDR2 SMNVEV (reference sequence). The CDR3 contains 15 residues. V lost 4 bases and J lost 3, with 15 bases in between. For the CDR3, the DNA is TGTGCCAGCAGTTCTCTCGGGACACCCTACTATGGCTACACCTTC. Translating it yields CASSSLGTPYYGYTF.

Only one count was recorded for this clone. The V call is TRBV7-9, the J call TRBJ2-1; 9 bases fit TRBD1. The junction had 7 bases not matched to a gene; V was cut back by 1 base and J by 9 bases. Germline V CDR1 and CDR2: SEHNR, FQNEAQ (reference sequence). The CDR3 has 15 residues. CDR3 coding DNA: TGTGCCAGCAGCTTAGGGGGGACAGGGTTTGGTGAGCAGTTCTTC. Translated: CASSLGGTGFGEQFF.

This chain's CDR3 is CASSDLQGMVNEQFF. CDR3 nucleotide sequence: TGTGCCAGCAGTGATCTCCAGGGTATGGTGAATGAGCAGTTCTTC. This chain connects TRBV6-1 to TRBJ2-1, with D possibly TRBD1 on 5 matching bases. The V gene's germline CDR1 is MNHNS and CDR2 SASEGT. The germline V and J ends were trimmed by 3 bases and 7 bases, with 16 bases remaining between them. CDR3 length: 15 residues.

This chain links TRBV6-6 with TRBJ2-5, with D maybe TRBD2 (6 bases). V shed 7 bases and J shed 3 bases, with 12 bases lying between them. This CDR3 contains 13 residues. Germline assignment: CDR1 MNHNY and CDR2 SVGAGI (reference sequence). The CDR3 DNA reads TGTGCCAGCACCGACGGGGGAGAAGAGACCCAGTACTTC. It is translated as CASTDGGEETQYF.

The chain joins TRBV7-2 to TRBJ1-2, with a possible D match to TRBD1 (5 bases). The CDR3 consists of 16 residues. The V end was cut by 11 bases, the J end by 2 bases, with 24 bases between. Germline CDR1 and CDR2: SGHTA and FQGNSA. In DNA form, the CDR3 reads TGTGCCTCCTTTGGACCCCACAGGCGGCGGAACTATGGCTACACCTTC. Protein product: CASFGPHRRRNYGYTF.

V and J are TRBV2 and TRBJ2-4; tentatively, D is TRBD1 (6 bases). The CDR3 consists of 15 residues. CDR1 is SNHLY and CDR2 is FYNNEI in the germline V gene. The V and J ends lost 3 bases and 0 bases respectively, with 9 bases between them. CDR3: CASSDRGQAKNIQYF. The DNA for the CDR3 is TGTGCCAGCAGTGACAGGGGTCAAGCCAAAAACATTCAGTACTTC.

This clone is classed as medium-sized. V usage is TRBV6-1 and J usage is TRBJ1-2; the D gene is possibly TRBD1 (5 bases). The CDR3 is made up of 14 amino acids. The germline V and J ends were trimmed by 1 base and 7 bases, with 13 bases remaining between them. Per the germline V gene, CDR1 is MNHNS and CDR2 is SASEGT. In DNA form, the CDR3 reads TGTGCCAGCAGTGAAGTCGGGCAGGGTGGTGGCTACACCTTC. As protein: CASSEVGQGGGYTF.

The genes are TRBV7-9 and TRBJ2-4; TRBD1 aligns across 10 bases. The trim removed 5 bases at V and 8 bases at J, leaving 6 bases unmatched. The CDR3 is 14 amino acids. Germline V gives CDR1 SEHNR, CDR2 FQNEAQ (reference sequence). CDR3 nucleotide sequence: TGTGCCAGCAGCCAGGGACAGGGGTTGGACATTCAGTACTTC. Translating gives CASSQGQGLDIQYF.

The chain is built from TRBV6-5 and TRBJ2-3, with 7 bases aligning to TRBD1. V gave up 7 bases and J gave up 9 bases; unmatched junction bases: 10. CDR3 length equals 13 residues. The germline V gene encodes CDR1 MNHEY and CDR2 SVGAGI. CDR3 DNA: TGTGCCAGCATAAACTCCCAGGACAGGACGCAGTATTTT. It encodes CASINSQDRTQYF.

This sequence joins TRBV28 and TRBJ2-7, with TRBD1 matching over 7 bases. V gave up 3 bases and J gave up 5 bases; unmatched junction bases: 4. The CDR3 has 13 amino acids. In germline, CDR1 is MDHEN, CDR2 SYDVKM. CDR3 protein: CASSLAGGNEQYF. The CDR3 DNA sequence: TGTGCCAGCAGTTTGGCAGGGGGAAACGAGCAGTACTTC.

J is TRBJ1-1 and V is TRBV19; TRBD1 matches 11 bases. The V segment lost 9 bases and the J segment 3 bases; nucleotides outside the gene matches: 9. CDR1 is LNHDA, CDR2 SQIVND, per germline (reference sequence). This CDR3 region has 15 residues. The CDR3 DNA is TGTGCCAGCCGGGACAGGGGGAGATCGGACACTGAAGCTTTCTTT. Its protein product is CASRDRGRSDTEAFF.

The rearrangement uses TRBV11-2 and TRBJ2-7; 9 bases map to TRBD2. The trim removed 1 base at V and 2 bases at J, leaving 9 bases unmatched. The CDR3 contains 17 residues. Germline CDR1 is SGHAT and CDR2 is FQNNGV. The CDR3 nucleotides are TGTGCCAGCAGCTTAGGTACTAGCGGGTTTCTAGCCTACGAGCAGTACTTC. This codes for CASSLGTSGFLAYEQYF.

This rearrangement joins TRBV6-5 to TRBJ1-1; no firm D call. V dropped 2 bases and J dropped 11 bases, with 9 bases sitting between them. The germline V gene has CDR1 MNHEY and CDR2 SVGAGI. The CDR3 is 11 amino acids. The chain's CDR3 is CASSYGPEAFF. The CDR3 bases are TGTGCCAGCAGTTACGGCCCGGAGGCTTTCTTT.

The genes are TRBV6-5 and TRBJ1-3; possibly TRBD1 for D (5 bases). V lost 0 bases to trimming and J lost 4 bases, with 10 bases between them. This CDR3 has 15 residues. Germline CDR1 and CDR2: MNHEY and SVGAGI. CDR3 DNA: TGTGCCAGCAGTTACTCGGGGGGAGCCGGAAACACCATATATTTT. Its protein is CASSYSGGAGNTIYF.

This chain uses TRBV6-6 with TRBJ1-2, with 7 bases that match TRBD1. Trimming took 5 bases from V and 2 from J; bases not matched to a gene: 8. The CDR3 loop spans 15 amino acids. Germline lookup yields CDR1 MNHNY and CDR2 SVGAGI (reference sequence). CDR3 sequence: CASSLSQGTNYGYTF. CDR3 coding DNA: TGTGCCAGCAGTCTATCACAGGGGACCAACTATGGCTACACCTTC.

The rearrangement uses TRBV4-3 and TRBJ1-2, with TRBD1 matching over 8 bases. Germline V gene data show CDR1 as LGHNA and CDR2 as YSLEER. The J segment lost 7 bases and the V segment lost 6 bases, leaving 4 bases of the junction unmatched. CDR3 length: 12 amino acids. CDR3: CASSLQGGGYTF. The CDR3 DNA follows: TGCGCCAGCAGTTTACAGGGGGGTGGCTACACCTTC.

V is TRBV15 and J is TRBJ2-1; 7 bases match TRBD2. This CDR3 contains 16 residues. Germline CDR1 and CDR2: LNHNV and YYDKDF (reference sequence). Germline trimming cut 0 bases from V and 8 bases from J; bases unmatched to any gene: 10. The DNA for the CDR3 is TGTGCCACCAGCAGAGATACAGGACTAGTCTCGGATGAGCAGTTCTTC. As protein: CATSRDTGLVSDEQFF.

This chain uses TRBV6-7 with TRBJ1-2; possibly TRBD1 for D (6 bases). TRBV6-7 is given ORF status, its function remaining uncertain. This CDR3 has 13 residues. V was trimmed by 10 bases and J by 0 bases, leaving 12 bases between them. The CDR3 DNA follows: TGTGCCAACCTAGACAGGCCTAACTATGGCTACACCTTC. Its translation: CANLDRPNYGYTF.

The CDR3 region is CASSRDRGPYSNQPQHF. CDR3 nucleotide sequence: TGTGCCAGCTCCAGGGACAGGGGACCTTATAGCAATCAGCCCCAGCATTTT. The V and J genes are TRBV7-2 and TRBJ1-5, with 10 bases matching TRBD1. The CDR3 contains 17 residues. J gave up 0 bases and V 8 bases, and 10 bases lay outside the gene matches. The germline CDR1 and CDR2 sequences are SGHTA and FQGNSA.

The chain recombines TRBV12-5 with TRBJ2-7, with TRBD2 matching over 10 bases. The CDR3 runs to 19 residues. V was clipped by 3 bases and J by 6 bases; unmatched bases: 20. CDR1 and CDR2 (germline): LGHNT, FRNRAP. In DNA form, the CDR3 reads TGTGCTAGTGGTTTTCGATTTCTTGGATGGACTAGCGGCGCGGGCGAGCAGTACTTC. Its translation is CASGFRFLGWTSGAGEQYF.

The chain employs TRBV7-8 and TRBJ2-7; D is perhaps TRBD2 (5 bases). Per germline, CDR1 SGHVS and CDR2 FQNEAQ. V gave up 1 base and J gave up 4 bases, with 8 bases separating them. CDR3 length equals 13 residues. The CDR3 spells CASSLGTGYEQYF. CDR3 nucleotide sequence: TGTGCCAGCAGCTTAGGGACGGGGTACGAGCAGTACTTC.

This chain joins TRBV12-5 and TRBJ1-1; 8 bases match TRBD1. The CDR3 length is 20 residues. The junction had 17 bases not matched to a gene; V was cut back by 2 bases and J by 0 bases. Germline V lookup: CDR1 LGHNT, CDR2 FRNRAP. The CDR3 protein is CASGLSRPKDRVSMNTEAFF. In DNA, the CDR3 is TGTGCTAGTGGTTTGTCCCGCCCGAAGGACAGGGTATCCATGAACACTGAAGCTTTCTTT.

J is TRBJ1-1 and V is TRBV30; 7 bases are shared with TRBD1. The trim removed 6 bases at V and 0 bases at J, leaving 13 bases unmatched. The CDR3 has 16 amino acids. Germline V CDR1 and CDR2: GTSNPN, SVGIG (reference sequence). The CDR3 DNA is TGTGCCTGCCGGTATGGACAGGCCTCTATGAACACTGAAGCTTTCTTT. It yields the protein CACRYGQASMNTEAFF.